This T cell receptor (beta chain) was found in a study of post-analysis software for immune sequencing data. Study in general: There were relapsing-remitting, secondary progressive and progressive-relapsing multiple sclerosis among the disease courses included. Study findings and constraints: Those samples that were prepared in the same batch co-clustered strongly by F measure. Patients carried roughly 5 TRBV segments more frequently than controls did, and TRBV5-6, TRBV5-1 and TRBV20-1 were among them. There was significantly lower normalized Chao1 diversity in multiple sclerosis patients than in controls.

The V gene end was trimmed by 5 bases and the J gene end by 5 bases; junction bases not matched to a gene: 3. The length of the CDR3 is 13 residues. Looked up from germline, CDR1 is SGHTA and CDR2 is FQGNSA. This clonotype was detected a few times. Its antigen is as yet unknown. Included in the TCR beta cDNA libraries were unique molecular identifiers. A population of about 0.95 to 11 million T cells gave rise to approximately 500,000 cDNA molecules. TCRdb redid the calling of the PCR reads with MiXCR, one entry per CDR3 protein. Here the sample spans about 460,000 distinct CDR3 sequences, under 55% being singletons.

This clonotype originated in a girl aged 10-17 years with multiple sclerosis. V and J are TRBV7-2 and TRBJ1-5; 7 nucleotides align to TRBD1. The sample taken for sequencing was blood. The CDR3 protein is CASSIRGDQPQHF. CDR3 DNA: TGTGCCAGCAGCATCAGGGGGGATCAGCCCCAGCATTTT.